The text below deals with one T cell receptor beta chain. Antigen unknown. How the authors handled the data: TCRs per sample had a median of around 98,000 and ranged from about 23,224 to 700,000. MiXCR, applied by TCRdb to the RACE reads, yields one record per CDR3 protein. None of the V and J calls come from the authors' own analysis; TCRdb made them. The sample shows 50,000 or so distinct CDR3 sequences, less than 10% of them seen only once. The source of the sample is a study of human T cells and chemical hapten exposure. The wider study: Diphenylcyclopropenone was administered weekly to the scalp of patients throughout the roughly 25-week study. The patients were mostly female; they had alopecia areata, totalis or universalis. Study-level findings and limits: Patch test score was positively correlated with the counts of TCRs that had expanded at PT1.

Time point noted: patch test 1, 2 weeks after DPC sensitization. The treatment denotes: therapeutic diphenylcyclopropenone sensitization with weekly scalp DPC. The germline V gene encodes CDR1 SGDLS and CDR2 YYNGEE. The CDR3 extends over 14 amino acids. Trimming pared 6 bases from V and 4 bases from J, leaving 15 bases between. The gene calls are TRBV9 and TRBJ2-3; no firm D call. The source is a woman aged 50 to 60 with alopecia areata. Some clones in this sample may be carry-over from other donors' samples. The sample here was whole blood, taken in connection with sensitization to the hapten diphenylcyclopropenone (DPC). CDR3 residues: CASTRTRIPDTQYF. As DNA, the CDR3 is TGTGCCAGCACCCGGACCCGCATCCCAGATACGCAGTATTTT.